These 10 T cell receptor beta chains were sequenced from one sample in a study of shared clonotypes between healthy human individuals. The repertoire was sequenced with immunoSEQ multiplex PCR; TCRdb's copy has only in-frame clones and lacks some. The data hold more than 2 million clones, with just under 95% observed a single time. It was CD45RO-negative cells, positively selected for CCR7, that made up naive CD8 cells, with terminally differentiated effector memory CD45RA+ cells excluded. Sequences were obtained from naive CD8+ T cells from PBMCs. The receptor set was obtained from a man aged 18 to 29 in good health. Some clones in this sample may be carry-over from other donors' samples.

The CDR3 sequence: CASSPAGGQNYGYTF. The DNA of the CDR3 is TGCGCCAGCAGCCCGGCCGGGGGCCAGAACTATGGCTACACCTTC. V is TRBV5-1 and J is TRBJ1-2; maybe TRBD1 (6 bases). In germline, CDR1 is SGHRS, CDR2 YFSETQ. The V gene lost 4 bases and the J gene lost 2 bases, with 15 bases spanning the gap. The CDR3 is 15 amino acids.

The V gene is TRBV27, the J gene TRBJ2-4, with TRBD2 matching over 7 bases. The V gene's germline CDR1 is MNHEY and CDR2 SMNVEV (reference sequence). V was pared by 3 bases and J by 8 bases, with 4 bases of the junction left unmatched. This CDR3 is 13 amino acids long. The CDR3 spells CASSLGGMDIQYF. The DNA of the CDR3 is TGTGCCAGCAGTTTGGGAGGGATGGACATTCAGTACTTC.

V and J are TRBV5-6 and TRBJ1-1, with 9 bases aligning to TRBD1. The CDR3 covers 14 residues. Looked up from germline, CDR1 is SGHDT and CDR2 is YYEEEE. Losses at the gene ends were 3 bases for V and 0 bases for J; bases not matched to a gene: 0. CDR3 sequence reads: CASSWDRVNTEAFF. In nucleotides, the CDR3 is TGTGCCAGCAGCTGGGACAGGGTGAACACTGAAGCTTTCTTT.

This clone occurred a few times. The V and J genes are TRBV9 and TRBJ1-5; TRBD1 might be the D (5 bases). CDR3 length: 14 amino acids. Germline V gene lookup returns CDR1 SGDLS and CDR2 YYNGEE. V was trimmed by 4 bases and J by 6 bases, leaving 14 bases between them. The CDR3 reads CASSQSGAPQPQHF. For the CDR3, the DNA is TGTGCCAGCAGCCAGAGCGGGGCTCCTCAGCCCCAGCATTTT.

This chain uses TRBV27 with TRBJ1-1; tentative D call: TRBD1 (6 bases). The CDR3 runs to 15 residues. V lost 2 bases and J 3 bases, leaving 13 bases between the germline ends. From germline, CDR1 is MNHEY and CDR2 SMNVEV (reference sequence). CDR3 residues: CASSLIPGADTEAFF. CDR3 DNA: TGTGCCAGCAGTTTAATTCCAGGGGCGGACACTGAAGCTTTCTTT.

The V call is TRBV15, the J call TRBJ1-2; 7 nucleotides line up with TRBD1. This CDR3 is built from 15 residues. V lost 1 base, J lost 5 bases, and 7 bases stayed unmatched. The V gene's germline CDR1 is LNHNV and CDR2 YYDKDF (reference sequence). The CDR3, as DNA: TGTGCCACCAGCAGAGCCGGGACAGATCTTTATGGCTACACCTTC. Translated: CATSRAGTDLYGYTF. The complete variable domain, with remaining parts taken from reference TRBV15 and TRBJ1-2, reads DAMVIQNPRYQVTQFGKPVTLSCSQTLNHNVMYWYQQKSSQAPKLLFHYYDKDFNNEADTPDNFQSRRPNTSFCFLDIRSPGLGDTAMYLCATSRAGTDLYGYTFGSGTRLTVV.

The V gene is TRBV7-9, the J gene TRBJ2-3, with 10 positions matching TRBD1. The length of the CDR3 is 16 residues. CDR1 and CDR2 from the germline V gene are SEHNR and FQNEAQ (reference sequence). V trimming: 4 bases; J trimming: 3 bases; junction bases outside the gene matches: 7. The CDR3 loop is CASSSGTGERTDTQYF. The CDR3 DNA reads as TGTGCCAGCAGCTCTGGGACAGGGGAACGGACAGATACGCAGTATTTT. Full variable domain (rest looked up from reference TRBV7-9 and TRBJ2-3): DTGVSQNPRHKITKRGQNVTFRCDPISEHNRLYWYRQTLGQGPEFLTYFQNEAQLEKSRLLSDRFSAERPKGSFSTLEIQRTEQGDSAMYLCASSSGTGERTDTQYFGPGTRLTVL.

The rearrangement links TRBV27 to TRBJ2-7, with 8 bases fitting TRBD1. With 6 bases clipped from V and 5 bases from J, the junction kept 9 bases outside the gene matches. The CDR3 contains 14 residues. Germline assignment: CDR1 MNHEY and CDR2 SMNVEV (reference sequence). The CDR3 sequence is CASSKDRALHEQYF. Written as DNA, the CDR3 is TGTGCCAGCAGCAAGGACAGGGCTCTACACGAGCAGTACTTC.

The CDR3 here is CASSSRLAGDYEQYF. The CDR3 DNA sequence: TGTGCCAGCAGCTCCCGACTAGCGGGAGACTACGAGCAGTACTTC. V usage is TRBV4-2 and J usage is TRBJ2-7; 12 bases are a match to TRBD2. The V gene's germline CDR1 is LGHNA and CDR2 YNFKEQ. The CDR3 totals 15 residues. V shed 5 bases, J shed 3 bases, and the junction held 5 bases outside the gene matches.

The rearrangement links TRBV4-3 to TRBJ2-1; a possible D gene is TRBD1 (6 bases). CDR1 and CDR2 (germline): LGHNA, YSLEER. The CDR3 has 15 amino acids. The ends were cut back, 0 bases at V and 2 bases at J, with 8 bases in the middle. CDR3 sequence (DNA): TGCGCCAGCAGCCAAGATTGGACAGCCTACAATGAGCAGTTCTTC. Its protein product is CASSQDWTAYNEQFF.